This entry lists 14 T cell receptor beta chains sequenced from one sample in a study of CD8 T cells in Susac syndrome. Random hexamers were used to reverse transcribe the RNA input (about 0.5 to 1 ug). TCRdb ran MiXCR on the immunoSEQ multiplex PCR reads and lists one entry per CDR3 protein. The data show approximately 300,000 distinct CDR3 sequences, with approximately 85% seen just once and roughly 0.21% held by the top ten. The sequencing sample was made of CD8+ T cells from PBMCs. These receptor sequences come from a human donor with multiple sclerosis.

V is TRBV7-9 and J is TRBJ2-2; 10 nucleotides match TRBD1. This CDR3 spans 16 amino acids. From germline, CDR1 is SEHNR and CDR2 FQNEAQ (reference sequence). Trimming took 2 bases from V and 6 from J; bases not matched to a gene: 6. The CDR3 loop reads CASSLLRTGGPGELFF. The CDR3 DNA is TGTGCCAGCAGCTTACTGAGGACAGGGGGACCCGGGGAGCTGTTTTTT.

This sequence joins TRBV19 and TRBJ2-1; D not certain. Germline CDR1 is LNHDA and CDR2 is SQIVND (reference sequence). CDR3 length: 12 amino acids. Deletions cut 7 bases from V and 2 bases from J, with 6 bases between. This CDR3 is CASTQTYNEQFF. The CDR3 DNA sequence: TGTGCCAGTACCCAAACCTACAATGAGCAGTTCTTC.

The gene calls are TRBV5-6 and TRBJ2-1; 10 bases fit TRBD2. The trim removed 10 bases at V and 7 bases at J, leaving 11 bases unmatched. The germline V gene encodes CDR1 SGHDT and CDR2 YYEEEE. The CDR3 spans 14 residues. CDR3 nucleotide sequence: TGTGCCGGGCAACTAGCGGGAAGAGGAAATGAGCAGTTCTTC. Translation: CAGQLAGRGNEQFF.

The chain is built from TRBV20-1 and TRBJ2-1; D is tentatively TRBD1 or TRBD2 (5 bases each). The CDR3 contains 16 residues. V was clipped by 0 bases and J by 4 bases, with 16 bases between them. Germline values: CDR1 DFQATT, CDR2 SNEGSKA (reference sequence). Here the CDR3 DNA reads TGCAGTGCTAGAGAGCGGCGTCGGGGACCTTACAATGAGCAGTTCTTC. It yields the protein CSARERRRGPYNEQFF.

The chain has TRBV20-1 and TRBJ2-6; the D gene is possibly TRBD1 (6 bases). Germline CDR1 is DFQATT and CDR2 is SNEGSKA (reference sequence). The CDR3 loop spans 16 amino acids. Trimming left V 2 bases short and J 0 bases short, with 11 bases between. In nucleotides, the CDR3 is TGCAGTGCTAGACCTTCACAGGGCTCTGGGGCCAACGTCCTGACTTTC. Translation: CSARPSQGSGANVLTF.

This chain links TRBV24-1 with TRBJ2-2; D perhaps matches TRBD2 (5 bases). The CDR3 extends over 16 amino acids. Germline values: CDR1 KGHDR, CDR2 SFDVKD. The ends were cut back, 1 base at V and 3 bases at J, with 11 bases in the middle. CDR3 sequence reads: CATSDFLLEDTGELFF. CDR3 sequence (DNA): TGTGCCACCAGTGATTTCCTACTAGAGGACACCGGGGAGCTGTTTTTT.

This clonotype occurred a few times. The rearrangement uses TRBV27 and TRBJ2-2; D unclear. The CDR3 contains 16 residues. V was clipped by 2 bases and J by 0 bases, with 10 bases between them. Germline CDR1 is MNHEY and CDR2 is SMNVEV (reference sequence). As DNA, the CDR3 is TGTGCCAGCAGTTTAATAAGGTTCGCGAACACCGGGGAGCTGTTTTTT. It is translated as CASSLIRFANTGELFF.

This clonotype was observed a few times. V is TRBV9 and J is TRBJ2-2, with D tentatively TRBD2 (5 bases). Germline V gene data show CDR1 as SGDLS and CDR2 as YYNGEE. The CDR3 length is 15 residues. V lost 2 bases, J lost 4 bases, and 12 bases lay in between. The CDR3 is CASSVLGVGTGELFF. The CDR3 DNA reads TGTGCCAGCAGCGTCCTCGGGGTGGGCACCGGGGAGCTGTTTTTT.

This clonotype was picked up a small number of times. CDR3 in DNA: TGCGCCAGCAGCCAAGACGTGGCAAGAGATACGCAGTATTTT. Encoded protein: CASSQDVARDTQYF. The chain joins TRBV4-1 to TRBJ2-3; D uncertain. Germline CDR1 reads MGHRA; CDR2 reads YSYEKL. The CDR3 length is 14 residues. Trimming removed 0 bases at V and 5 bases at J, with 9 bases between.

In DNA form, the CDR3 reads TGTGCCAGCAGAGGGGCTGGGGAGACCCAGTACTTC. Its protein is CASRGAGETQYF. This sequence joins TRBV28 and TRBJ2-5, with D tentatively TRBD1 (5 bases). V was clipped by 6 bases and J by 5 bases, with 10 bases between them. The CDR3 extends over 12 amino acids. From germline, CDR1 is MDHEN and CDR2 SYDVKM.

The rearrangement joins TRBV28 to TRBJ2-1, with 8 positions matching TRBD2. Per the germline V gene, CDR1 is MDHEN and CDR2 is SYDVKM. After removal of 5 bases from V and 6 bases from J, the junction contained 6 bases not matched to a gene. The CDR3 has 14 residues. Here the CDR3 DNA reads TGTGCCAGCAGTCCGAGGACTAGCCCCAATGAGCAGTTCTTC. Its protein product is CASSPRTSPNEQFF.

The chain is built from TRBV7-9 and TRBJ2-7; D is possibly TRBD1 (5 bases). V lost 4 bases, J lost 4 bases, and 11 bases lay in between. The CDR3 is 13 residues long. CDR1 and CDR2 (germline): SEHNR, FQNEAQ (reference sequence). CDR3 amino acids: CASSYRDRYEQYF. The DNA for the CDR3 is TGTGCCAGCAGCTATAGAGACAGATACGAGCAGTACTTC.

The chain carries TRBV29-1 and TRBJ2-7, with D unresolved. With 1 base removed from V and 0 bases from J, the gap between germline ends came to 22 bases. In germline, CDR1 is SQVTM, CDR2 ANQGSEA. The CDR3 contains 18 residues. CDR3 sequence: CSVEVLGAIGRDSYEQYF. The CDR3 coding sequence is TGCAGCGTTGAAGTTTTAGGAGCCATCGGACGCGACTCCTACGAGCAGTACTTC.

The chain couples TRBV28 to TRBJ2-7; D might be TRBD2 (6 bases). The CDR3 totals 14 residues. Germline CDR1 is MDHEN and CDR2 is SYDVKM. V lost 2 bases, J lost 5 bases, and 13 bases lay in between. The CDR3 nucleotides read TGTGCCAGCAGTTTAATCGGTTCGGGGGACGAGCAGTACTTC. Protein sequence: CASSLIGSGDEQYF.